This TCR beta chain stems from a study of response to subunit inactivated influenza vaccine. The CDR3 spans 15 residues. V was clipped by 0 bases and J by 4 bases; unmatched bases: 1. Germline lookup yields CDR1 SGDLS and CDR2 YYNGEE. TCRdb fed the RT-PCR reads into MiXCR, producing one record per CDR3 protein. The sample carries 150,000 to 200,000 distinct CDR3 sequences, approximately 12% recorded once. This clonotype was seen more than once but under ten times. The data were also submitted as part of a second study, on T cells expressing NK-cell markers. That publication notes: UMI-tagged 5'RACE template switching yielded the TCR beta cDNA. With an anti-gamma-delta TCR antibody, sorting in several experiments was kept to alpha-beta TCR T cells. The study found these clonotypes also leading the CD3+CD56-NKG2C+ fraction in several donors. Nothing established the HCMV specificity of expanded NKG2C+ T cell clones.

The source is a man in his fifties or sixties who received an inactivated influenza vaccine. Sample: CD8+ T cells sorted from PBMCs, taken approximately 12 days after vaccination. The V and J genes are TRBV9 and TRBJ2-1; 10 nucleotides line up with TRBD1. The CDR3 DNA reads TGTGCCAGCAGCGTAGCGGACAGGGGGTACAATGAGCAGTTCTTC. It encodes CASSVADRGYNEQFF.